The 11 T cell receptor beta chains presented below share a single source sample, sequenced in a study of blood T cells in healthy people across ages. A sample-barcoded 5' primer and a J-beta primer mix were used in a second PCR of about 7 to 12 cycles. MiXCR, run by TCRdb on the 5' RACE reads, gives a single entry per CDR3 protein. The table has roughly 1,500,000 distinct CDR3 sequences, about 31% seen once; the top ten hold roughly 10%. Material for sequencing was blood. The receptors shown here come from a woman younger than 45 in good health.

A note on this clonotype: A much larger clone lies a single base off, so this may be a read error. V usage is TRBV10-3 and J usage is TRBJ2-5; no definite D call. The germline gives CDR1 ENHRY, CDR2 SYGVKD. This CDR3 is 15 amino acids long. The chain's CDR3 is CAISDDLGLQETRYF. CDR3 DNA sequence: TGTGCCATCAGTGACGATCTCGGGCTCCAAGAGACCCGGTACTTC.

As to this clonotype: A much larger clone is a single base away; this may be a read error. The rearrangement links TRBV10-3 to TRBJ1-2; D unclear. The CDR3 is 13 residues long. The V gene's germline CDR1 is ENHRY and CDR2 SYGVKD. The CDR3 spells CVISVETAYGYTF. CDR3 nucleotide sequence: TGTGTCATCAGTGTAGAGACTGCCTATGGCTACACCTTC.

Only a few counts were recorded for this clonotype. The chain recombines TRBV27 with TRBJ2-5, with D possibly being TRBD1 (6 bases). V lost 2 bases, J lost 2 bases, and 21 bases lay in between. From germline, CDR1 is MNHEY and CDR2 SMNVEV (reference sequence). This CDR3 contains 18 residues. The CDR3 nucleotides are TGTGCCAGCAGTTTACGCCCGCGGACAGTCGTAGGGCAAGAGACCCAGTACTTC. It specifies CASSLRPRTVVGQETQYF.

The V gene is TRBV7-8, the J gene TRBJ1-6; 9 nucleotides align to TRBD1. The V segment lost 5 bases and the J segment 10 bases; nucleotides outside the gene matches: 9. This CDR3 comprises 15 residues. CDR1 is SGHVS and CDR2 is FQNEAQ in the germline V gene. The CDR3 spells CASSNGQGLGSPLHF. Written as DNA, the CDR3 is TGTGCCAGCAGCAACGGACAGGGGCTAGGCTCACCCCTCCACTTT.

This clonotype was counted a few times. The chain carries TRBV20-1 and TRBJ1-2; TRBD1 might be the D (6 bases). V lost 2 bases, J lost 3 bases, and 10 bases lay in between. Germline assignment: CDR1 DFQATT and CDR2 SNEGSKA (reference sequence). CDR3 length equals 13 residues. The CDR3 DNA sequence: TGCAGTGCTAGATCGGACAGAGACTATGGCTACACCTTC. This sequence encodes CSARSDRDYGYTF.

This clonotype has a count of ten or more. A read error may produce the germline difference seen at one junction end. The rearrangement uses TRBV5-1 and TRBJ2-7, with 7 bases that match TRBD1. Germline V CDR1 and CDR2: SGHRS, YFSETQ. The CDR3 spans 14 residues. CDR3 sequence (DNA): TGTGCCAGCAGCTCTGGACAGGTCTCCTACGAGCAGTACTTC. It specifies CASSSGQVSYEQYF.

The genes are TRBV4-1 and TRBJ2-5; 7 bases match TRBD2. Germline V gene lookup returns CDR1 MGHRA and CDR2 YSYEKL. This CDR3 comprises 11 residues. The V segment lost 5 bases and the J segment 11 bases; nucleotides outside the gene matches: 5. Here the CDR3 reads CASSFGLVQYF. The CDR3 bases are TGCGCCAGCAGCTTTGGACTAGTTCAGTACTTC.

This clonotype was observed a handful of times. J is TRBJ2-5 and V is TRBV15; D perhaps matches TRBD1 (6 bases). The CDR3 has 15 residues. The V end was cut by 1 base, the J end by 8 bases, with 17 bases between. Germline assignment: CDR1 LNHNV and CDR2 YYDKDF (reference sequence). The CDR3 nucleotides read TGTGCCACCAGCAGAGGGACCGACAGGCTGAGTACCCAGTACTTC. Its translation is CATSRGTDRLSTQYF.

Comments on this clonotype: Since a much larger clone is just one base distant, this may be a read error. Lacking the conserved final phenylalanine or tryptophan, this CDR3 likely reflects a read error. J is TRBJ2-5 and V is TRBV13; TRBD1 agrees at 8 bases. From germline, CDR1 is PRHDT and CDR2 FYEKMQ (reference sequence). The trim removed 5 bases at V and 1 base at J, leaving 6 bases unmatched. This CDR3 spans 15 amino acids. Here the CDR3 DNA reads TGTGCCAGCAGCCCTGGACAGGGACCCCAAGAGACCCAGTACGTC. It specifies CASSPGQGPQETQYV.

The chain joins TRBV7-2 to TRBJ2-2; the D gene is possibly TRBD2 (5 bases). The CDR3 sequence is 13 residues long. CDR1 and CDR2 (germline): SGHTA, FQGNSA. Trimming took off 5 bases at V and 9 bases at J, with 13 bases between the two ends. CDR3 nucleotide sequence: TGTGCCAGCAGCCTTAGCGAAACCCGGGAGCTGTTTTTT. Amino acid sequence: CASSLSETRELFF.

The chain is built from TRBV4-1 and TRBJ2-3; 9 bases are a match to TRBD2. The CDR3 spans 21 residues. J gave up 7 bases and V 0 bases, and 23 bases lay outside the gene matches. Per the germline V gene, CDR1 is MGHRA and CDR2 is YSYEKL. CDR3: CASSQDPLSAGGPQVRHTQYF. The CDR3 nucleotides read TGCGCCAGCAGCCAAGATCCGCTCTCGGCGGGGGGGCCACAGGTTAGGCATACGCAGTATTTT.